Listed below are T cell receptor beta chains from one sample, sequenced in a study of CD8+ T cells in alopecia areata. The table came from immunoSEQ multiplex PCR; TCRdb's copy has only in-frame clones and leaves some out. The sample records about 7,900 clones, roughly 55% being singletons. The sample was skin, taken at week 0. The receptors here all came from a human donor with alopecia areata. The CDR3 runs from the conserved cysteine through the conserved F or W. Each record gives: J gene, D gene, clone size, V gene, CDR3 protein, CDR3 DNA. D genes are given only for firm matches. Size is stated for part of the rows, as once, few or many counts, or as a class when the clone is expanded.

TRBJ2-3	-	few	TRBV7-9	CASSLYGREEKDTQYF	TGTGCCAGCAGCCTATACGGAAGGGAAGAAAAAGATACGCAGTATTTT
TRBJ2-7	-	-	TRBV7-2	CASSRATGSYEQYF	TGTGCCAGCAGCCGGGCGACAGGATCCTACGAGCAGTACTTC
TRBJ2-3	TRBD2	-	TRBV5-1	CASSTLTSGRTDTQYF	TGCGCCAGCAGCACCCTGACTAGCGGGAGGACAGATACGCAGTATTTT
TRBJ2-2	-	-	TRBV7-3	CASSISGPGELFF	TGTGCCAGCAGCATTAGCGGCCCCGGGGAGCTGTTTTTT
TRBJ1-1	-	-	TRBV28	CASSRSPRSTEAFF	TGTGCCAGCAGCAGGTCGCCTCGTAGCACTGAAGCTTTCTTT
TRBJ2-7	-	-	TRBV9	CASSVALADEQYF	TGTGCCAGCAGCGTAGCTCTGGCCGACGAGCAGTACTTC
TRBJ2-5	-	-	TRBV11-2	CASSLVVREDETQYF	TGTGCCAGCAGCTTAGTGGTCAGGGAGGACGAGACCCAGTACTTC
TRBJ2-7	TRBD2	-	TRBV7-9	CASSDSSSGAVYEQYF	TGTGCCAGCAGCGATTCCTCTAGCGGAGCTGTCTACGAGCAGTACTTC
TRBJ1-5	TRBD1	-	TRBV7-8	CASSPAGQDSNQPQHF	TGTGCCAGCAGCCCAGCGGGACAGGATAGCAATCAGCCCCAGCATTTT
TRBJ2-5	-	-	TRBV9	CASSVVGWETQYF	TGTGCCAGCAGCGTAGTGGGGTGGGAGACCCAGTACTTC
TRBJ2-5	-	medium-sized	TRBV7-2	CASSLALTQETQYF	TGTGCCAGCAGCTTAGCCCTTACCCAAGAGACCCAGTACTTC
TRBJ1-2	-	-	TRBV30	CAWRAWDGFLAF	TGTGCCTGGAGGGCCTGGGATGGGTTTCTTGCCTTC
TRBJ2-5	TRBD1	-	TRBV2	CARTDRGRETQYF	TGTGCCAGAACCGACAGGGGGCGAGAGACCCAGTACTTC
TRBJ2-1	TRBD2	-	TRBV9	CASSVASGRGEPYNEQFF	TGTGCCAGCAGCGTAGCCAGCGGGAGAGGTGAGCCCTACAATGAGCAGTTCTTC
TRBJ2-7	-	few	TRBV6-5	CASSFDSPSSYEQYF	TGTGCCAGCAGCTTCGACAGCCCCAGCTCCTACGAGCAGTACTTC
TRBJ2-2	-	-	TRBV7-9	CASGAGTNTGELFF	TGTGCCAGCGGAGCCGGGACGAACACCGGGGAGCTGTTTTTT
TRBJ1-2	-	-	TRBV28	CASLGRAANYGYTF	TGTGCCAGCCTCGGCAGGGCCGCTAACTATGGCTACACCTTC
TRBJ1-2	-	-	TRBV14	CASSRGQSYGYTF	TGTGCCAGCAGCCGTGGACAGAGCTATGGCTACACCTTC
TRBJ2-1	-	few	TRBV6-9	CASSLTGGEQFF	TGTGCCAGCAGTTTAACCGGAGGGGAGCAGTTCTTC
TRBJ2-7	TRBD2	-	TRBV4-2	CASSQYTREGVYEQYF	TGTGCCAGCAGCCAATACACCCGGGAGGGCGTCTACGAGCAGTACTTC
TRBJ2-5	TRBD2	-	TRBV4-2	CASSQGTSGSQKETQYF	TGTGCCAGCAGCCAAGGTACTAGCGGGAGCCAAAAAGAGACCCAGTACTTC
TRBJ2-5	-	-	TRBV21-1	CATTSQGREETQYF	TGTGCCACCACGTCACAGGGGAGGGAAGAGACCCAGTACTTC
TRBJ2-2	TRBD1	-	TRBV7-2	CASSPQGAYTGELFF	TGTGCCAGCAGCCCACAGGGGGCTTACACCGGGGAGCTGTTTTTT
TRBJ2-5	-	-	TRBV27	CASSLLFGVSQETQYF	TGTGCCAGCAGTTTATTATTTGGGGTGTCCCAAGAGACCCAGTACTTC
TRBJ1-6	-	-	TRBV6-5	CASSWRPGESPLHF	TGTGCCAGCAGTTGGAGGCCTGGAGAGTCACCCCTCCACTTT
TRBJ2-7	-	once	TRBV6-6	CASSWTVSSYEQYF	TGTGCCAGCAGTTGGACGGTCAGCTCCTACGAGCAGTACTTC
TRBJ2-1	-	-	TRBV28	CATAVAGILFF	TGTGCCACAGCTGTGGCAGGGATTCTGTTCTTC
TRBJ2-1	TRBD2	-	TRBV7-8	CASSETRLAGGPVEQFF	TGTGCCAGCAGCGAAACCCGACTAGCGGGAGGGCCCGTTGAGCAGTTCTTC
TRBJ2-7	-	few	TRBV7-9	CASRDGAYEQYF	TGTGCCAGCAGGGATGGAGCCTACGAGCAGTACTTC
TRBJ1-2	-	-	TRBV15	CATSRGEGVYGYTF	TGTGCCACCAGCAGAGGGGAGGGGGTCTATGGCTACACCTTC
TRBJ2-6	-	-	TRBV27	CASSLSRAGYPSGANVLTF	TGTGCCAGCAGTTTATCGCGGGCAGGGTATCCCTCTGGGGCCAACGTCCTGACTTTC
TRBJ2-1	TRBD2	few	TRBV6-5	CASSYSSAGVYNEQFF	TGTGCCAGCAGTTACTCATCAGCGGGAGTGTATAATGAGCAGTTCTTC
TRBJ1-2	-	few	TRBV6-9	CASSFGLSYTF	TGTGCCAGCAGTTTTGGGCTGAGCTACACCTTC
TRBJ2-2	-	-	TRBV14	CASSRYRNTGELFF	TGTGCCAGCAGCCGTTACAGGAACACCGGGGAGCTGTTTTTT
TRBJ1-1	TRBD1	few	TRBV7-3	CASGSGQAGTEAFF	TGTGCCAGCGGATCAGGACAGGCTGGGACTGAAGCTTTCTTT
TRBJ2-5	-	-	TRBV5-4	CASSARDGQETQYF	TGTGCCAGCAGCGCCCGGGACGGCCAAGAGACCCAGTACTTC
TRBJ2-7	-	-	TRBV6-9	CASSEAEGAVYEQYF	TGTGCCAGCAGTGAAGCGGAGGGGGCGGTATACGAGCAGTACTTC
TRBJ1-6	-	once	TRBV18	CASSPLSPGEGSPLHF	TGTGCCAGCTCACCTCTAAGTCCAGGGGAAGGTTCACCCCTCCACTTT
TRBJ2-6	TRBD1	-	TRBV19	CASSFRTGGGANVLTF	TGTGCCAGTAGTTTCCGGACAGGGGGTGGGGCCAACGTCCTGACTTTC
TRBJ2-7	TRBD1	few	TRBV7-9	CASSYTGGEQYF	TGTGCCAGCAGCTATACAGGGGGCGAGCAGTACTTC
TRBJ1-1	-	-	TRBV6-5	CASSSQGMNTEAFF	TGTGCCAGCAGTAGTCAGGGTATGAACACTGAAGCTTTCTTT
TRBJ2-5	-	-	TRBV6-5	CASKLGEETQYF	TGTGCCAGCAAGTTGGGAGAAGAGACCCAGTACTTC